Below are 5 T cell receptor beta chains sequenced from a single sample in a study of human T cells and chemical hapten exposure. In TCRdb, the RACE reads were re-called with MiXCR into one record per CDR3 protein. This table holds around 120,000 distinct CDR3 sequences, roughly 13% found once. The time point here: patch test 1, 2 weeks after DPC sensitization. Stated treatment: therapeutic diphenylcyclopropenone sensitization with weekly scalp DPC. The sample was whole blood, taken in connection with sensitization to the hapten diphenylcyclopropenone (DPC). Every receptor here comes from a man in his late teens or twenties with alopecia areata. Some clones in this sample may be carry-over from other donors' samples.

This clonotype was recorded at least ten times. J is TRBJ2-1 and V is TRBV7-6; D remains ambiguous. Germline CDR1 is SGHVS and CDR2 is FNYEAQ. V was shortened by 1 base and J by 6 bases, with 10 bases between the two germline ends. The CDR3 is made up of 14 amino acids. Here the CDR3 reads CASSLERRTNEQFF. CDR3 DNA sequence: TGTGCCAGCAGCTTAGAGCGACGGACCAATGAGCAGTTCTTC.

This chain joins TRBV4-2 and TRBJ2-7; 7 bases match TRBD2. The CDR3 consists of 15 residues. The germline CDR1 and CDR2 sequences are LGHNA and YNFKEQ. The trim removed 3 bases at V and 3 bases at J, leaving 8 bases unmatched. CDR3 in amino acids: CASSHGVSGHYEQYF. The CDR3 bases are TGTGCCAGCAGCCATGGGGTTAGCGGGCACTACGAGCAGTACTTC.

The DNA of the CDR3 is TGTGCCAGCAGTAAGGGAAACAGGGTTTATGAAAAACTGTTTTTT. Protein sequence: CASSKGNRVYEKLFF. V gene TRBV6-5 combines with J gene TRBJ1-4; weak D call: TRBD1 (6 bases). This CDR3 is built from 15 residues. The germline V and J ends were trimmed by 5 bases and 6 bases, with 16 bases remaining between them. Per germline, CDR1 MNHEY and CDR2 SVGAGI.

As DNA, the CDR3 is TGCAGTGCTAGCGGGGACAGGGATTTCACAGATACGCAGTATTTT. This codes for CSASGDRDFTDTQYF. This chain connects TRBV20-1 to TRBJ2-3; 9 bases match TRBD1. V trimming: 3 bases; J trimming: 2 bases; junction bases outside the gene matches: 6. The CDR3 is made up of 15 amino acids. Germline V gene data show CDR1 as DFQATT and CDR2 as SNEGSKA (reference sequence).

This chain uses TRBV19 with TRBJ2-2, with 9 bases lining up with TRBD1. V lost 6 bases to trimming and J lost 4 bases; unmatched junction nucleotides: 9. CDR3 size: 16 residues. Per germline, CDR1 LNHDA and CDR2 SQIVND (reference sequence). DNA of the CDR3: TGTGCCAGTAGATGGAAAGGACAGGGGCCCACCGGGGAGCTGTTTTTT. Amino acids: CASRWKGQGPTGELFF.